These 24 T cell receptor beta chains were all obtained from the same sample, sequenced in a study of beta chain features in type 1 diabetes. Findings and caveats of the study: Type 1 diabetes patients had TCRB CDR3s that were shorter (moderately but significantly so) in all four CD4+ subsets.

What was sequenced were expressed TCRB transcripts, since all of the isolated RNA had been reverse transcribed. Method: immunoSEQ multiplex PCR; TCRdb's copy keeps in-frame clones and lacks some. The sample has about 660,000 clones, 11% to 15% seen once. These TCRs are of unknown antigen specificity. The sample consisted of naive CD4+ T cells from blood. The origin of the receptors is a young man with type 1 diabetes.

The chain is built from TRBV5-1 and TRBJ2-5; D remains ambiguous. This CDR3 is 13 amino acids long. Germline loops: CDR1 SGHRS, CDR2 YFSETQ. V shed 0 bases and J shed 9 bases, with 12 bases lying between them. The CDR3 DNA reads as TGCGCCAGCAGCTTGGAGACCGTACGGGCCCAGTACTTC. Translating gives CASSLETVRAQYF. Combining the CDR3 with reference TRBV5-1 and TRBJ2-5 gives the whole variable domain KAGVTQTPRYLIKTRGQQVTLSCSPISGHRSVSWYQQTPGQGLQFLFEYFSETQRNKGNFPGRFSGRQFSNSRSEMNVSTLELGDSALYLCASSLETVRAQYFGPGTRLLVL.

The sample holds a few counts of this clone. The chain carries TRBV6-5 and TRBJ2-5; 7 positions agree with TRBD1. The CDR3 covers 13 residues. Germline V gives CDR1 MNHEY, CDR2 SVGAGI. V lost 10 bases and J lost 5; bases outside the gene matches: 10. DNA for the CDR3: TGTGCCACCAGACGACAGGGTGCGGAGACCCAGTACTTC. It codes for CATRRQGAETQYF.

This clone has more than one count but fewer than ten. This rearrangement joins TRBV6-1 to TRBJ1-5; 7 nucleotides agree with TRBD1. V lost 4 bases and J lost 0; bases outside the gene matches: 3. Looked up from germline, CDR1 is MNHNS and CDR2 is SASEGT. The CDR3 is made up of 15 amino acids. For the CDR3, the DNA is TGTGCCAGCAGTGTCGGGACAGCTAGCAATCAGCCCCAGCATTTT. It codes for CASSVGTASNQPQHF.

V usage is TRBV30 and J usage is TRBJ1-4; the D gene is possibly TRBD1 (6 bases). V lost 5 bases and J 8 bases, leaving 18 bases between the germline ends. The CDR3 is 14 amino acids. Per germline, CDR1 GTSNPN and CDR2 SVGIG (reference sequence). CDR3 in DNA: TGTGCCTGGGCCCAGACAGGAGCCGGGGAAAAACTGTTTTTT. It translates to CAWAQTGAGEKLFF.

V gene TRBV20-1 combines with J gene TRBJ2-7, with D unclear. Trimming cost V 6 bases and J 3 bases, with 9 bases left between them. Germline CDR1 DFQATT, CDR2 SNEGSKA (reference sequence). The CDR3 length is 11 residues. CDR3 in DNA: TGCAGTGCGGAAGGAAACTACGAGCAGTACTTC. Protein sequence: CSAEGNYEQYF.

This clone occurred a few times. V usage is TRBV18 and J usage is TRBJ2-7; D unclear. This CDR3 is built from 13 residues. With 0 bases removed from V and 4 bases from J, the gap between germline ends came to 7 bases. Germline assignment: CDR1 KGHSH and CDR2 LQKENI. In nucleotides, the CDR3 is TGTGCCAGCTCACCACCTAATGAGTACGAGCAGTACTTC. Translation: CASSPPNEYEQYF. The variable domain in full, completed from reference TRBV18 and TRBJ2-7, reads NAGVMQNPRHLVRRRGQEARLRCSPMKGHSHVYWYRQLPEEGLKFMVYLQKENIIDESGMPKERFSAEFPKEGPSILRIQQVVRGDSAAYFCASSPPNEYEQYFGPGTRLTVT.

This clone was counted only a few times. In DNA, the CDR3 is TGCAGCGCCGCCTCCGGGACTAGCGGCAATGAGCAGTTCTTC. Its protein is CSAASGTSGNEQFF. The chain employs TRBV29-1 and TRBJ2-1; TRBD2 matches at 11 bases. CDR3 length: 14 amino acids. Trimming cost V 7 bases and J 6 bases; bases outside gene matches: 8. The germline V gene encodes CDR1 SQVTM and CDR2 ANQGSEA.

V and J are TRBV9 and TRBJ2-3; D assignment may be TRBD1 or TRBD2 (5 bases each). Trimming removed 4 bases from V and 2 bases from J, with 14 bases in between. The CDR3 is 15 amino acids. The V gene's germline CDR1 is SGDLS and CDR2 YYNGEE. The CDR3 is CASSLRGGYTDTQYF. CDR3 sequence (DNA): TGTGCCAGCAGCTTGAGGGGCGGATACACAGATACGCAGTATTTT.

This sequence joins TRBV30 and TRBJ1-4; D remains unclear. Trimming shortened V by 2 bases and J by 8 bases, and 9 bases separated the two germline ends. The CDR3 has 12 residues. Germline CDR1 GTSNPN, CDR2 SVGIG (reference sequence). The CDR3: CAWSQMTEKLFF. DNA for the CDR3: TGTGCCTGGAGTCAAATGACAGAAAAACTGTTTTTT.

The chain has TRBV29-1 and TRBJ2-1; D is possibly TRBD2 (5 bases). The germline gives CDR1 SQVTM, CDR2 ANQGSEA. CDR3 size: 13 residues. Trimming pared 6 bases from V and 2 bases from J, leaving 11 bases between. The CDR3 nucleotides read TGCAGCGTGGGGAAGCGGCCCTACAATGAGCAGTTCTTC. Translation gives CSVGKRPYNEQFF.

This clone came up a few times. The V call is TRBV9, the J call TRBJ2-5; TRBD2 is a possible D gene (6 bases). The CDR3 has 13 amino acids. The V end lost 3 bases, the J end lost 7 bases, and 13 bases lay between the germline ends. The germline gives CDR1 SGDLS, CDR2 YYNGEE. The CDR3 coding sequence is TGTGCCAGCAGCGGCGGGAACCTGGGGACCCAGTACTTC. Translated, it gives CASSGGNLGTQYF.

V is TRBV30 and J is TRBJ1-1; D gene unclear. The germline V and J ends were trimmed by 0 bases and 0 bases, with 11 bases remaining between them. This CDR3 contains 15 residues. CDR1 is GTSNPN, CDR2 SVGIG, per germline (reference sequence). CDR3 sequence reads: CAWSVRGVLNTEAFF. The DNA of the CDR3 is TGTGCCTGGAGTGTACGTGGGGTCCTGAACACTGAAGCTTTCTTT.

This clone was observed a single time. The chain joins TRBV9 to TRBJ1-1, with a weak D call TRBD1 (6 bases). The CDR3 length is 12 residues. Germline V gene data show CDR1 as SGDLS and CDR2 as YYNGEE. Trimming took 0 bases from V and 12 from J, leaving 12 bases between them. In DNA form, the CDR3 reads TGTGCCAGCAGCGTAGACACAGGGCAATCTTTCTTT. It specifies CASSVDTGQSFF.

In DNA, the CDR3 is TGTGCCAGCAGCCAGACAGGGCTAAATCAGCCCCAGCATTTT. Amino acids: CASSQTGLNQPQHF. The V call is TRBV7-9, the J call TRBJ1-5, with TRBD1 identical over 7 bases. V lost 5 bases and J lost 4; bases outside the gene matches: 5. Germline V gene data show CDR1 as SEHNR and CDR2 as FQNEAQ (reference sequence). CDR3 length: 14 amino acids.

This clone was observed a few times. The V gene is TRBV19, the J gene TRBJ2-7, with 8 nucleotides matching TRBD1. CDR1 is LNHDA, CDR2 SQIVND, per germline (reference sequence). V dropped 5 bases and J dropped 3; count of bases not matched to a gene: 6. The CDR3 has 14 amino acids. The CDR3 protein is CASSASDRDYEQYF. The CDR3 coding sequence is TGTGCCAGTAGTGCATCGGACAGGGACTACGAGCAGTACTTC.

The chain employs TRBV7-2 and TRBJ2-7; possibly TRBD1 for D (5 bases). CDR1 and CDR2 (germline): SGHTA, FQGNSA. The V end was cut by 5 bases, the J end by 1 base, with 12 bases between. The CDR3 is made up of 14 amino acids. The CDR3 bases are TGTGCCAGCAGCAAGGGGCCCGGGTCCTACGAGCAGTACTTC. This codes for CASSKGPGSYEQYF.

This clone appeared a few times. CDR3 DNA sequence: TGTGCCAGCAGCCCCAAGGGCGCCATGAGCTCCTACGAGCAGTACTTC. It encodes CASSPKGAMSSYEQYF. The chain combines TRBV4-2 with TRBJ2-7, with D unresolved. V was cut by 4 bases and J by 0 bases, with 16 bases left in between. Germline-derived CDR1 and CDR2 are LGHNA and YNFKEQ. The CDR3 totals 16 residues.

This clone was detected a few times. The chain combines TRBV18 with TRBJ2-7; D might be TRBD1 (5 bases). The CDR3 has 15 amino acids. V was cut by 6 bases and J by 4 bases, with 19 bases left in between. CDR1 and CDR2 (germline): KGHSH, LQKENI. CDR3 DNA: TGTGCCAGCTCCCCCGCACAGGATTCGTGGTACGAGCAGTACTTC. As protein: CASSPAQDSWYEQYF.

V gene TRBV27 combines with J gene TRBJ1-2; 8 bases fit TRBD1. There are 15 residues in the CDR3. The V and J ends lost 6 bases and 4 bases, in that order; junction bases with no gene match: 10. Germline loops: CDR1 MNHEY, CDR2 SMNVEV (reference sequence). This chain's CDR3 is CASSLDRVGGYGYTF. The CDR3 DNA sequence: TGTGCCAGCAGCTTGGACAGGGTCGGTGGCTATGGCTACACCTTC.

CDR3 bases: TGTGCCTGGGGGACAGGGATAGTATACAATGAGCAGTTCTTC. This translates into CAWGTGIVYNEQFF. The chain is built from TRBV30 and TRBJ2-1; TRBD1 aligns across 9 bases. Germline CDR1 and CDR2: GTSNPN and SVGIG (reference sequence). The CDR3 contains 14 residues. V shed 5 bases, J shed 4 bases, and the junction held 6 bases outside the gene matches.

This clone was seen only a few times. The chain employs TRBV5-1 and TRBJ1-2; TRBD1 is a possible D gene (6 bases). This CDR3 has 14 residues. V was cut by 4 bases and J by 3 bases, with 13 bases left in between. Germline CDR1 reads SGHRS; CDR2 reads YFSETQ. CDR3 bases: TGCGCCAGCAGCGTGCTACAGGGTGACTATGGCTACACCTTC. It yields the protein CASSVLQGDYGYTF.

The rearrangement links TRBV5-4 to TRBJ2-1; no reliable D call. V was shortened by 0 bases and J by 0 bases, with 7 bases between the two germline ends. The length of the CDR3 is 15 residues. Per germline, CDR1 SGHNT and CDR2 YYREEE (reference sequence). The CDR3 sequence: CASSLVAISYNEQFF. The CDR3 DNA reads TGTGCCAGCAGCTTGGTAGCTATCTCCTACAATGAGCAGTTCTTC.

This clone was counted only a few times. This chain uses TRBV14 with TRBJ2-1; 15 bases are shared with TRBD2. Germline CDR1 and CDR2: SGHDN and FVKESK. V lost 4 bases to trimming and J lost 4 bases; unmatched junction nucleotides: 5. The CDR3 spans 17 residues. The CDR3 nucleotides read TGTGCCAGCAGCCTTCTCGGACTAGCGGGGGGGTACAATGAGCAGTTCTTC. Translation: CASSLLGLAGGYNEQFF.

This clone was seen only a few times. The chain combines TRBV5-1 with TRBJ2-3, with no clear D. This CDR3 comprises 15 residues. The V and J ends lost 5 bases and 4 bases respectively, with 17 bases between them. Germline-derived CDR1 and CDR2 are SGHRS and YFSETQ. CDR3 DNA sequence: TGCGCCAGCAGGGATGACCTGGTTGGGGCAGATACGCAGTATTTT. Translating it yields CASRDDLVGADTQYF. The variable domain in full, with the rest retrieved from reference TRBV5-1 and TRBJ2-3, is KAGVTQTPRYLIKTRGQQVTLSCSPISGHRSVSWYQQTPGQGLQFLFEYFSETQRNKGNFPGRFSGRQFSNSRSEMNVSTLELGDSALYLCASRDDLVGADTQYFGPGTRLTVL.